The rows below give T cell receptor beta chains drawn from one sample of a study of blood T cell repertoires in COVID-19. The repertoire was sequenced with immunoSEQ multiplex PCR; TCRdb's copy has only in-frame clones and lacks some. In the table there are fewer than 250,000 clones, approximately 86% of which are singletons. The specimen was peripheral blood. All receptors derive from an older woman with active or convalescent COVID-19. Each CDR3 is given with its conserved first and last residue. The D gene is left open where the match is weak. Clone size is not always given. Where it is, it says once, few, many or a class for expanded clones.

>TRBJ2-2|TRBV24-1|TRBD1|NA
CATSEVTGVNGELFF
TGTGCCACCAGTGAGGTTACAGGGGTGAACGGGGAGCTGTTTTTT
>TRBJ1-1|TRBV19|TRBD1|few
CASSIYTDRGTEAFF
TGTGCCAGTAGTATCTATACCGACAGGGGCACTGAAGCTTTCTTT
>TRBJ1-4|TRBV30|NA|NA
CAWSVRGPANEKLFF
TGTGCCTGGAGTGTACGAGGGCCAGCTAATGAAAAACTGTTTTTT
>TRBJ2-3|TRBV7-9|TRBD2|NA
CASSSLAGAEDTQYF
TGTGCCAGCAGTTCACTAGCGGGAGCTGAAGATACGCAGTATTTT
>TRBJ2-1|TRBV5-6|NA|NA
CASSLYTARRFF
TGTGCCAGCAGCTTGTATACAGCCCGTCGGTTCTTC
>TRBJ1-2|TRBV3-1/TRBV3-2|NA|NA
CASSLTGTGYTF
TGTGCCAGCAGCTTAACAGGGACTGGCTACACCTTC
>TRBJ1-1|TRBV7-8|NA|NA
CASSRSTGNTEAFF
TGTGCCAGCAGCAGAAGCACAGGGAACACTGAAGCTTTCTTT
>TRBJ1-4|TRBV7-9|TRBD1|once
CASSFLQGAVTNEKLFF
TGTGCCAGCAGCTTCTTACAGGGGGCTGTAACTAATGAAAAACTGTTTTTT
>TRBJ1-4|TRBV5-1|NA|NA
CASSLSGSSTNEKLFF
TGCGCCAGCAGCTTGAGTGGCTCATCAACTAATGAAAAACTGTTTTTT
>TRBJ2-1|TRBV4-1|TRBD2|few
CASSHVYTAGGFDEQFF
TGCGCCAGCAGCCACGTATACACAGCGGGAGGGTTCGATGAGCAGTTCTTC
>TRBJ2-1|TRBV24-1|NA|NA
CATSPGWGLSSYNEQFF
TGTGCCACCAGCCCTGGCTGGGGGCTGAGCTCCTACAATGAGCAGTTCTTC
>TRBJ2-3|TRBV6-5|NA|NA
CASTDYVRDTQYF
TGTGCCAGCACCGACTACGTGAGGGATACGCAGTATTTT
>TRBJ2-7|TRBV27|NA|NA
CASSFVGQISYEQYF
TGTGCCAGCAGTTTTGTGGGACAAATCTCCTACGAGCAGTACTTC
>TRBJ1-5|TRBV24-1|NA|NA
CATSDPGGNQPQHF
TGTGCCACCAGTGATCCCGGGGGAAATCAGCCCCAGCATTTT
>TRBJ2-1|TRBV3-1/TRBV3-2|TRBD1|once
CASSRGQGNYNEQFF
TGTGCCAGCAGCCGTGGACAGGGGAACTACAATGAGCAGTTCTTC
>TRBJ1-1|TRBV10-1|NA|NA
CASSDGGNTEAFF
TGCGCCAGCAGTGACGGTGGGAACACTGAAGCTTTCTTT
>TRBJ2-5|TRBV2|NA|NA
CASSERAGGGETQYF
TGTGCCAGCAGTGAACGGGCAGGGGGAGGAGAGACCCAGTACTTC
>TRBJ2-7|TRBV11-2|TRBD2|NA
CASSLDGGGYEQYF
TGTGCCAGCAGCCTCGACGGGGGGGGTTACGAGCAGTACTTC
>TRBJ2-2|TRBV18|TRBD1|NA
CASSIDRGPGELFF
TGTGCCAGCTCAATCGACAGGGGCCCCGGGGAGCTGTTTTTT
>TRBJ2-7|TRBV5-1|TRBD2|NA
CASSEGLAGVSGEQYF
TGCGCCAGCAGCGAGGGACTAGCGGGAGTGTCTGGCGAGCAGTACTTC
>TRBJ1-2|TRBV6-2/TRBV6-3|NA|NA
CASSYLFSRGKADGYTF
TGTGCCAGCAGTTACCTGTTTAGTAGGGGGAAAGCGGATGGCTACACCTTC
>TRBJ2-7|TRBV18|TRBD1|NA
CASSPRRDRRTYEQYF
TGTGCCAGCTCACCACGCCGGGACAGGAGGACCTACGAGCAGTACTTC
>TRBJ2-3|TRBV28|NA|NA
CASSQPVGADTQYF
TGTGCCAGCAGTCAACCAGTAGGGGCAGATACGCAGTATTTT
>TRBJ1-2|TRBV5-1|NA|NA
CASSPGSYGYTF
TGCGCCAGCAGCCCCGGGAGCTATGGCTACACCTTC
>TRBJ1-3|TRBV5-4|NA|NA
CASSLAGAGNTIYF
TGTGCCAGCAGCTTGGCCGGGGCTGGAAACACCATATATTTT
>TRBJ2-3|TRBV21-1|NA|NA
CASSKAAVGTDTQYF
TGTGCCAGCAGCAAAGCTGCGGTCGGTACAGATACGCAGTATTTT
>TRBJ2-7|TRBV10-3|TRBD2|NA
CASGGAGNEQYF
TGTGCCAGCGGGGGGGCCGGGAACGAGCAGTACTTC
>TRBJ1-2|TRBV4-2|NA|NA
CASSQTTGPGYTF
TGTGCCAGCAGCCAAACAACAGGGCCCGGCTACACCTTC
>TRBJ1-6|TRBV7-9|NA|NA
CASSLDRFENSPLHF
TGTGCCAGCAGCTTAGACCGTTTTGAGAATTCACCCCTCCACTTT
>TRBJ2-1|TRBV6-4|NA|NA
CASSDGGTHSYNEQFF
TGTGCCAGCAGTGACGGCGGGACTCACTCCTACAATGAGCAGTTCTTC
>TRBJ1-1|TRBV27|TRBD1|once
CASSVQGARATEAFF
TGTGCCAGCAGTGTCCAGGGGGCGCGGGCCACTGAAGCTTTCTTT
>TRBJ2-1|TRBV6-5|TRBD1|NA
CASSRDRDREQFF
TGTGCCAGCAGTCGGGACCGGGACAGGGAGCAGTTCTTC
>TRBJ2-7|TRBV3-1/TRBV3-2|TRBD2|NA
CASSQGFNVAGVPYEQYF
TGTGCCAGCAGCCAAGGTTTTAACGTCGCGGGAGTCCCCTACGAGCAGTACTTC
>TRBJ1-5|TRBV10-3|NA|few
CAISDSWGGRMGNQPQHF
TGTGCCATCAGTGACTCCTGGGGGGGGCGAATGGGCAATCAGCCCCAGCATTTT
>TRBJ2-1|TRBV28|NA|NA
CASSITHGGIYNEQFF
TGTGCCAGCAGTATTACACACGGGGGAATTTACAATGAGCAGTTCTTC
>TRBJ2-5|TRBV6-1|TRBD2|NA
CASSEGVDGGAQETQYF
TGTGCCAGCAGTGAAGGGGTCGACGGGGGGGCCCAAGAGACCCAGTACTTC
>TRBJ2-1|TRBV24-1|TRBD1|NA
CATAQGGSPPFF
TGTGCCACCGCCCAAGGGGGCTCTCCCCCGTTCTTC
>TRBJ2-3|TRBV9|TRBD2|NA
CASSASTVAGGSFDTQYF
TGTGCCAGCAGCGCCTCTACGGTAGCGGGAGGATCCTTTGATACGCAGTATTTT
>TRBJ2-2|TRBV2|NA|NA
CASSDGRANTGELFF
TGTGCCAGCAGTGACGGGCGGGCCAACACCGGGGAGCTGTTTTTT
>TRBJ2-3|TRBV7-8|NA|NA
CASSLVTGKHTDTQYF
TGTGCCAGCAGCTTAGTTACAGGAAAGCACACAGATACGCAGTATTTT
>TRBJ1-1|TRBV5-1|TRBD1|NA
CASSLGTAVNTEAFF
TGCGCCAGCAGCCTCGGGACAGCCGTAAACACTGAAGCTTTCTTT
>TRBJ2-1|TRBV2|NA|once
CASSEGYPIKQFF
TGTGCCAGCAGTGAAGGCTACCCCATTAAGCAGTTCTTC
>TRBJ1-1|TRBV11-2|TRBD1|few
CASSPGGTEAFF
TGTGCCAGCAGCCCAGGGGGCACTGAAGCTTTCTTT
>TRBJ1-5|TRBV27|NA|NA
CASSWASGQPQHF
TGTGCCAGCAGTTGGGCCTCGGGGCAGCCCCAGCATTTT
>TRBJ2-5|TRBV2|TRBD2|NA
CASLDTGGQETQYF
TGTGCCAGCTTGGACACGGGGGGTCAAGAGACCCAGTACTTC
>TRBJ2-2|TRBV19|TRBD2|NA
CASSQTSGSTGELFF
TGTGCCAGTAGCCAGACTAGCGGCAGCACCGGGGAGCTGTTTTTT
>TRBJ1-6|TRBV6-1|TRBD1|NA
CASSEWRGPGSPLHF
TGTGCCAGCAGTGAATGGAGGGGGCCAGGTTCACCCCTCCACTTT
>TRBJ2-1|TRBV12-3/TRBV12-4|NA|once
CASSSTSPGQFF
TGTGCCAGCAGTTCTACTAGCCCAGGGCAGTTCTTC
>TRBJ1-5|TRBV28|NA|few
CASTSNRVNQPQHF
TGTGCCAGCACCTCGAACAGGGTTAATCAGCCCCAGCATTTT
>TRBJ1-1|TRBV19|TRBD1|NA
CASSIGPFIPGTGKWMNTEAFF
TGTGCCAGTAGTATAGGGCCCTTTATCCCCGGGACAGGGAAATGGATGAACACTGAAGCTTTCTTT
>TRBJ1-2|TRBV5-6|NA|once
CASSLDGPWGDYGYTF
TGTGCCAGCAGCTTGGATGGCCCGTGGGGGGACTATGGCTACACCTTC
>TRBJ1-1|TRBV5-8|NA|NA
CASSLRVWGLTEAFF
TGTGCCAGCAGCTTGAGGGTTTGGGGGCTCACTGAAGCTTTCTTT
>TRBJ1-1|TRBV6-5|NA|NA
CASGNERNTEAFF
TGTGCCAGCGGTAACGAGAGGAACACTGAAGCTTTCTTT
>TRBJ2-5|TRBV5-1|TRBD2|NA
CASSFSIAGDETQYF
TGCGCCAGCAGCTTCTCAATAGCGGGAGACGAGACCCAGTACTTC
>TRBJ1-6|TRBV7-9|NA|few
CASSLAGDNSPLHF
TGTGCCAGCAGCCTGGCAGGGGACAATTCACCCCTCCACTTT
>TRBJ2-7|TRBV12-3/TRBV12-4|NA|NA
CASSHSFSYEQYF
TGTGCCAGCAGTCATAGCTTCTCCTACGAGCAGTACTTC
>TRBJ1-1|TRBV7-2|TRBD1|NA
CASSSDRGPLNTEAFF
TGTGCCAGCAGCTCGGACAGGGGGCCCCTGAACACTGAAGCTTTCTTT